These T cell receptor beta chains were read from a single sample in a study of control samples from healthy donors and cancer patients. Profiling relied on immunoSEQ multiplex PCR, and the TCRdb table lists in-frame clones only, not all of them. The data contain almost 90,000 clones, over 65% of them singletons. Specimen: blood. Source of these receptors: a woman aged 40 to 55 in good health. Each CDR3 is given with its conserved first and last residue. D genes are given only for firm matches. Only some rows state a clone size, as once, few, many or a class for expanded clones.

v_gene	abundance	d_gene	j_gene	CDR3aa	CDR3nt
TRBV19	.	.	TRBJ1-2	CASSPRGTSYGYTF	TGTGCCAGTAGTCCCCGGGGCACTTCCTATGGCTACACCTTC
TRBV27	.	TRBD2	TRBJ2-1	CASSLSGLVPYNEQFF	TGTGCCAGCAGTTTATCGGGACTAGTCCCCTACAATGAGCAGTTCTTC
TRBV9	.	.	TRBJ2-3	CASSPGADTQYF	TGTGCCAGCAGCCCCGGAGCAGATACGCAGTATTTT
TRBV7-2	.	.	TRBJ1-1	CASREYRLQNTEAFF	TGTGCCAGCAGGGAATACAGGCTACAGAACACTGAAGCTTTCTTT
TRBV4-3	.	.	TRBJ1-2	CASSQDKRNYGYTF	TGCGCCAGCAGCCAAGATAAGAGGAACTATGGCTACACCTTC
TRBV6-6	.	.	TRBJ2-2	CTTGGPNTGELFF	TGCACCACCGGGGGGCCTAACACCGGGGAGCTGTTTTTT
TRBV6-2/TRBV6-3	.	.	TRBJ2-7	CASSPAIKQYF	TGTGCCAGCAGCCCTGCTATTAAGCAGTACTTC
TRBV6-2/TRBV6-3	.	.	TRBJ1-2	CASSYERQLVNYGYTF	TGTGCCAGCAGTTACGAACGGCAACTCGTCAACTATGGCTACACCTTC
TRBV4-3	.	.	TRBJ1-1	CASSLRGGNTEAFF	TGCGCCAGCAGCCTTAGAGGGGGGAACACTGAAGCTTTCTTT
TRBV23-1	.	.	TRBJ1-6	CASSHPARGTNDSPLHF	TGCGCCAGCAGTCATCCGGCACGTGGTACGAACGATTCACCCCTCCACTTT
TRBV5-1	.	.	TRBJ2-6	CASSPGSGANVLTF	TGCGCCAGCAGCCCAGGGTCTGGGGCCAACGTCCTGACTTTC
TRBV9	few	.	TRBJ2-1	CASSVDWNEQFF	TGTGCCAGCAGCGTAGACTGGAATGAGCAGTTCTTC
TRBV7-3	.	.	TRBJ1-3	CASSLTGALSGNTIYF	TGTGCCAGCAGCTTAACGGGAGCCCTCTCTGGAAACACCATATATTTT
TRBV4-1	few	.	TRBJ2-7	CASSQDQDPFYEQYF	TGCGCCAGCAGCCAAGACCAGGACCCATTCTACGAGCAGTACTTC
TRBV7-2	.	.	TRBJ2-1	CASSHGPTEYNEQFF	TGTGCCAGCAGCCACGGTCCGACAGAATACAATGAGCAGTTCTTC
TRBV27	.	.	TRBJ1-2	CASSFRANYGYTF	TGTGCCAGCAGTTTCCGTGCTAACTATGGCTACACCTTC
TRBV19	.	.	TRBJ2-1	CASSISVSGSKQFF	TGTGCCAGTAGTATATCGGTTTCGGGGAGTAAGCAGTTCTTC
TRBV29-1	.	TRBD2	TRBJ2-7	CSVELSGGAAYEQYF	TGCAGCGTTGAACTTAGCGGGGGGGCCGCCTACGAGCAGTACTTC
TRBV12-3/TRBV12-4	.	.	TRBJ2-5	CASTLEETQYF	TGTGCCAGTACTCTCGAAGAGACCCAGTACTTC
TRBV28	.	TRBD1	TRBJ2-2	CASSFFFSQGELTNTGELFF	TGTGCCAGCAGTTTTTTCTTTTCGCAGGGGGAATTAACTAACACCGGGGAGCTGTTTTTT
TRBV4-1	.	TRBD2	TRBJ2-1	CASSHESGGLFDEQFF	TGCGCCAGCAGCCACGAATCGGGGGGGCTCTTCGATGAGCAGTTCTTC
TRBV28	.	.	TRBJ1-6	CASSLFAGDSNSPLHF	TGTGCCAGCAGTTTATTTGCAGGGGATTCTAATTCACCCCTCCACTTT
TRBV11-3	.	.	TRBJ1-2	CASSLDPWGAYGYTF	TGTGCCAGCAGCTTAGATCCCTGGGGGGCCTATGGCTACACCTTC
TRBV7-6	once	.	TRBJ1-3	CASTLGSGNTIYF	TGTGCCAGCACCCTTGGCTCTGGAAACACCATATATTTT
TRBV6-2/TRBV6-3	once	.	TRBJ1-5	CASSYPLQASIMAGQPQHF	TGTGCCAGCAGTTACCCCCTCCAGGCATCAATTATGGCGGGCCAGCCCCAGCATTTT